This T cell receptor beta chain derives from a study of blood T cell repertoires in COVID-19. Study-wide context: Spain, Italy and the United States supplied samples that represented acute and convalescent COVID-19.

In the authors' methods: Amplified reference gene primers provided the basis for estimating nucleated cell counts. Some clones are missing from TCRdb's copy, which holds only in-frame ones; the method was immunoSEQ multiplex PCR. The DNA gave D and trimming, while V, J and clone size come from that table. The sample yields around 99,000 clones, around 80% seen once. Sequenced: peripheral blood. The receptor was derived from a man in his fifties or sixties who had recovered from COVID-19.

CDR3 nucleotides: TGTGCCAGCAGCCAAAACAGGGAGTATGGCTACACCTTC. It encodes CASSQNREYGYTF. The genes are TRBV3-1 (or the pseudogene TRBV3-2) and TRBJ1-2; D may be TRBD1 (6 bases). V lost 2 bases and J 5 bases, leaving 9 bases between the germline ends. The germline V gene encodes CDR1 LGHDT and CDR2 YNNKEL (reference sequence). The CDR3 runs 13 residues.